Described below is a single TCR beta chain sequence and its context. This sample is part of a study of lymphopenia after photon versus proton radiotherapy. Looked up from germline, CDR1 is MRHNA and CDR2 is SNTAGT. Trimming removed 2 bases at V and 4 bases at J, with 2 bases between. The CDR3 spans 12 residues. Some clones are missing from TCRdb's copy, which holds only in-frame ones; the method was immunoSEQ multiplex PCR. The data hold 75,000 to 95,000 clones, with around 80% observed a single time. The source is a man between 60 and 75 years old with pancreatic cancer. Material: peripheral blood, obtained from a patient treated with proton-based radiotherapy. The rearrangement uses TRBV6-4 and TRBJ2-2, with unresolved D. The DNA of the CDR3 is TGTGCCAGCAGTGACGGCACCGGGGAGCTGTTTTTT. It specifies CASSDGTGELFF.